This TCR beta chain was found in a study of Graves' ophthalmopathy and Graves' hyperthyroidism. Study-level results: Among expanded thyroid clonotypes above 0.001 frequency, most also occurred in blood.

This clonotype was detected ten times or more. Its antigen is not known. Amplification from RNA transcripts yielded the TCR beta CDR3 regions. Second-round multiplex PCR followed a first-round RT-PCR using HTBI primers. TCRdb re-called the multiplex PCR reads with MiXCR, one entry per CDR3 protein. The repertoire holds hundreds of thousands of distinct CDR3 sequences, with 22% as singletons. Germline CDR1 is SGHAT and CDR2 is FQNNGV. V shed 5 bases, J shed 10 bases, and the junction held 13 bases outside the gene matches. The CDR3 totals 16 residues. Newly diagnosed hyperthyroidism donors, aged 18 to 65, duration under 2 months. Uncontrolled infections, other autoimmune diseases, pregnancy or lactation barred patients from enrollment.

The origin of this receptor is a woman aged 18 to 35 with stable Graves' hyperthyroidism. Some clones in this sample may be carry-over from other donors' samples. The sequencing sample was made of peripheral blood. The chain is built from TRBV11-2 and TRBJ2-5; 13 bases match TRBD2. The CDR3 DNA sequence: TGTGCCAGCAGCAAAGGGACTAGCGGGAAGGCTTTTGACCAGTACTTC. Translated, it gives CASSKGTSGKAFDQYF. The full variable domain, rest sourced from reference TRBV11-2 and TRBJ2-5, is EAGVAQSPRYKIIEKRQSVAFWCNPISGHATLYWYQQILGQGPKLLIQFQNNGVVDDSQLPKDRFSAERLKGVDSTLKIQPAKLEDSAVYLCASSKGTSGKAFDQYFGPGTRLLVL.